A single T cell receptor beta chain is shown here with its context. The repertoire was sequenced with immunoSEQ multiplex PCR; TCRdb's copy has only in-frame clones and lacks some. The repertoire consists of 200,000 to 250,000 clones, with 82% occurring once and the leading ten covering roughly 5.5%. In germline, CDR1 is LNHDA, CDR2 SQIVND (reference sequence). CDR3 length: 13 residues. Trimming removed 10 bases from V and 3 bases from J, with 13 bases in between. This record comes from a study of blood T cell repertoires in COVID-19. Study-level information: Sources were T cells, B-cell-depleted T cells, or PBMCs; the material itself was cDNA or gDNA.

The receptor was isolated from a woman in her 70s with COVID-19, enrolled during active disease. The chain links TRBV19 to TRBJ1-5; D possibly corresponds to TRBD1 (6 bases). The sample taken for sequencing was peripheral blood. The CDR3 DNA sequence: TGTGCCACCCAGGGACAACTCAATCAGCCCCAGCATTTT. It codes for CATQGQLNQPQHF.